The text below deals with one TCR beta chain. Its antigen is as yet unknown. This specimen comes from a study of T-cell memory formation after mild COVID-19. Study-wide context: Clusters were largely donor specific.

MiXCR, run by TCRdb on the 5' RACE reads, gives a single entry per CDR3 protein. This table has 250,000 to 350,000 distinct CDR3 sequences, 15% to 20% appearing once. General observations from the study: Clones shrinking between day 15 and 85 showed a balanced CD4/CD8 split, and those that grew later tilted toward CD4+. A subset of responding clones appeared in pre-infection memory, suggesting cross-reactive memory joined.

The receptor comes from a man aged 18 to 29 who had mild COVID-19 (a few samples of this study predate the infection). Cell type and time point are not known. The sample taken for sequencing was PBMCs or a T cell subset sorted from them (not recorded which).

The CDR3 region is CASSRLTSPTVYNEQFF. The CDR3 DNA sequence: TGCGCCAGCAGCCGCTTGACTAGTCCCACCGTCTACAATGAGCAGTTCTTC. V is TRBV4-1 and J is TRBJ2-1; a weak D match, TRBD2 (6 bases). Germline V gene lookup returns CDR1 MGHRA and CDR2 YSYEKL. This CDR3 has 17 amino acids. Trimming pared 4 bases from V and 3 bases from J, leaving 19 bases between.